This record concerns one T cell receptor beta chain sequence. Its antigen is not identified. This sample was taken from a study of T-cell memory formation after mild COVID-19. Study at large: Among the donors, TCR clusters were largely specific to each donor. Findings and caveats of the study: Clones from the second wave (peaking day 37) had unconfirmed SARS-CoV-2 specificity. Memory sampled before infection contained some responding clones, suggesting cross-reactive memory joined. While clones contracting from day 15 to 85 were balanced between CD4 and CD8, later expanders leaned CD4+.

TCRdb called the 5' RACE reads again in MiXCR, with one record for every CDR3 protein. The table has just over 400,000 distinct CDR3 sequences, around 22% seen once. This CDR3 has 16 amino acids. With 3 bases clipped from V and 5 bases from J, the junction kept 9 bases outside the gene matches. Germline V gene lookup returns CDR1 LNHNV and CDR2 YYDKDF (reference sequence). The receptor's source is an adult woman who had mild COVID-19 (a few samples of this study predate the infection). Cell type and time point are not known. This chain joins TRBV15 and TRBJ2-5; 10 nucleotides agree with TRBD2. The sequenced sample was PBMCs or a T cell subset sorted from them (not recorded which). The CDR3 nucleotides read TGTGCCACCAGCAGCGGCCTACTAGCGGGGCTTGAGACCCAGTACTTC. It is translated as CATSSGLLAGLETQYF.